A selection of T cell receptor beta chains follows, all from one sample in a study of radiation and T cells in renal cell carcinoma. Sequencing was performed with immunoSEQ multiplex PCR; in TCRdb, only in-frame clones are kept and a portion is missing. The table records around 95,000 clones, approximately 80% of them present only once. The sample was blood, taken from a patient whose treatment included radiotherapy and nephrectomy. The receptor source for this set is a man between 60 and 75 years old with renal cell carcinoma. Each CDR3 is given with its conserved first and last residue. The D gene is left open where the match is weak. The size entry is marked missing in some rows and otherwise reads once, few, many or a size class.

TGTGCCAGTACACAGTACGCCTATGGCTACACCTTC	CASTQYAYGYTF	TRBV28	NA	TRBJ1-2	NA
TGCGCCAGCAGCTTCACGATGACTAGCGGGAGGGAAGTGAAAGATACGCAGTATTTT	CASSFTMTSGREVKDTQYF	TRBV5-1	TRBD2	TRBJ2-3	NA
TGTGCCAGCAGTGTATTTAGGACAGCGAATCAGCCCCAGCATTTT	CASSVFRTANQPQHF	TRBV6-5	NA	TRBJ1-5	NA
TGTGCCAGTAGAAGGGACAGGGTCACTGAAGCTTTCTTT	CASRRDRVTEAFF	TRBV19	TRBD1	TRBJ1-1	NA
TGCGCCAGCAGCTTCGAAGGGACGCCTGCTGAAGCTTTCTTT	CASSFEGTPAEAFF	TRBV5-1	NA	TRBJ1-1	NA
TGCGCCAGCAGCTCCCCGGGACAGGGGTCAGATACGCAGTATTTT	CASSSPGQGSDTQYF	TRBV5-1	TRBD1	TRBJ2-3	NA
TGTGCCAGCAGTGAAGCGTACCCTGGGGCCAACGTCCTGACTTTC	CASSEAYPGANVLTF	TRBV2	NA	TRBJ2-6	NA
TGTGCCAGCTCATCGGTTTCTTGGGGGGACACTGAAGCTTTCTTT	CASSSVSWGDTEAFF	TRBV19	NA	TRBJ1-1	NA
TGTGCCTGGAGCCCGGGACGGGGGACTGAAGCTTTCTTT	CAWSPGRGTEAFF	TRBV30	NA	TRBJ1-1	few
TGTGCCAGCACCTGGGGTGGAGACACCGGGGAGCTGTTTTTT	CASTWGGDTGELFF	TRBV19	NA	TRBJ2-2	NA
TGTGCCAGCAGGGGATATTACGAGCAGTACTTC	CASRGYYEQYF	TRBV28	NA	TRBJ2-7	many
TGTGCCAGTAGTCACCCTCGGGGGAGGACACTAGCCAAAAACATTCAGTACTTC	CASSHPRGRTLAKNIQYF	TRBV19	NA	TRBJ2-4	NA
TGTGCCACCAGCAGAGAAGGGGGCGCGGGGCTGAACACTGAAGCTTTCTTT	CATSREGGAGLNTEAFF	TRBV15	TRBD1	TRBJ1-1	NA
TGTGCCAGTAGTATTGCCGCAGGGGAGGGTCAGCCCCAGCATTTT	CASSIAAGEGQPQHF	TRBV19	NA	TRBJ1-5	few
TGTGCCAGCACCCTCGACTCTCCCACAGATACGCAGTATTTT	CASTLDSPTDTQYF	TRBV5-4	NA	TRBJ2-3	NA
TGTGCCAGCAGCTGGGACAGGGGACTCTATGGCTACACCTTC	CASSWDRGLYGYTF	TRBV6-5	TRBD1	TRBJ1-2	NA
TGTGCCAGCAGCTCTTTTGGGGGACAGACTACCGTCTATTACAATGAGCAGTTCTTC	CASSSFGGQTTVYYNEQFF	TRBV5-6	TRBD1	TRBJ2-1	NA
TGTGCCAGCAGATGGGGGTTCACGGTTAATCCTGAGCAGTTCTTC	CASRWGFTVNPEQFF	TRBV6-6	NA	TRBJ2-1	NA
TGTGCCAGCAGTCCTACTAGCGGGAGGATGGTGGGGGAGCAGTACTTC	CASSPTSGRMVGEQYF	TRBV2	TRBD2	TRBJ2-7	NA
TGCGCCAGCAGCTTTCGAGCGGGACTGAAGGGGGAGACCCAGTACTTC	CASSFRAGLKGETQYF	TRBV5-1	TRBD2	TRBJ2-5	NA
TGCGCCAGCAGTATGGGGCTAGCGGGAGTGGCCCAAGAGACCCAGTACTTC	CASSMGLAGVAQETQYF	TRBV5-1	TRBD2	TRBJ2-5	NA
TGCAGCGTTGGGGGACTCAGTTCGTGGGATGAGCAGTTCTTC	CSVGGLSSWDEQFF	TRBV29-1	NA	TRBJ2-1	NA
TGCGCCAGCAGCTCCCGGGAGAGGAGAGATGAGCAGTTCTTC	CASSSRERRDEQFF	TRBV5-1	NA	TRBJ2-1	NA
TGTGCCAGCAGCTTAGAAATAACTAGCGGGAGGTTGCACGAGCAGTACTTC	CASSLEITSGRLHEQYF	TRBV7-6	TRBD2	TRBJ2-7	NA
TGTGCCAGCAGTGGGACAGGGGGGCACACTGAAGCTTTCTTT	CASSGTGGHTEAFF	TRBV28	TRBD1	TRBJ1-1	NA
TGTGCCAGCAGTTTACAGGTTCCAGGGGAAAAACTGTTTTTT	CASSLQVPGEKLFF	TRBV2	NA	TRBJ1-4	NA
TGCGCCAGCAGTCCCCAAGCGGGAGGGACCGGGGAGCTGTTTTTT	CASSPQAGGTGELFF	TRBV10-2	TRBD2	TRBJ2-2	NA
TGTGCCAGCAGCCCAAGGGGGGCTAATGAAAAACTGTTTTTT	CASSPRGANEKLFF	TRBV7-9	NA	TRBJ1-4	NA
TGTGCCATCAGTGATGACAGCTACGAGCAGTACTTC	CAISDDSYEQYF	TRBV10-3	NA	TRBJ2-7	NA
TGCGCCAGCAGCTTGTTACCGGGACTAGCGGGGCAGAGCTCCTACAATGAGCAGTTCTTC	CASSLLPGLAGQSSYNEQFF	TRBV5-1	TRBD2	TRBJ2-1	NA
TGTGCCAGCAGGGAAAGTACCGAGCAGTACTTC	CASRESTEQYF	TRBV6-5	NA	TRBJ2-7	NA
TGCGCCAGCAGCTTAGGATTATTTGGCGGGAGGGCCTCTCACAATGAGCAGTTCTTC	CASSLGLFGGRASHNEQFF	TRBV5-1	TRBD2	TRBJ2-1	once
TGTGCCAGCAGTGAAGAGGGACAGGGGTCAGATACGCAGTATTTT	CASSEEGQGSDTQYF	TRBV2	TRBD1	TRBJ2-3	NA
TGTGCCAGCAGTAGGGGTCTTCCCCTCTACAATGAGCAGTTCTTC	CASSRGLPLYNEQFF	TRBV6-1	NA	TRBJ2-1	NA
TGTGCCAGCAGTTTATCGGCCTCTCTGTGGGGCTACACCTTC	CASSLSASLWGYTF	TRBV28	NA	TRBJ1-2	once
TGTGCCAGCAGTGGCCATACAGGGAGACTGGCCGAGCAGTACTTC	CASSGHTGRLAEQYF	TRBV6-1	NA	TRBJ2-7	few
TGTGCCAGCAGCCAAGGACCGCGGGACACTGAAGCTTTCTTT	CASSQGPRDTEAFF	TRBV4-2	NA	TRBJ1-1	NA
TGTGCCTGGAGTGTGCATGAGCAGTTCTTC	CAWSVHEQFF	TRBV30	NA	TRBJ2-1	NA
TGTGCCAGCAGACCGGACAGGGCTCGAGGCTACACCTTC	CASRPDRARGYTF	TRBV27	TRBD1	TRBJ1-2	NA
TGTGCCAGCAGTTTATGGGGACTAGCGGCCCCCTACAATGAGCAGTTCTTC	CASSLWGLAAPYNEQFF	TRBV27	TRBD2	TRBJ2-1	NA
TGCGCCAGCAGTGGGACAGGGACACCTTTCAATGAGCAGTTCTTC	CASSGTGTPFNEQFF	TRBV10-2	TRBD1	TRBJ2-1	NA
TGTGCCAGCAGCTTTGGACAGCCTTCTGGAAACACCATATATTTT	CASSFGQPSGNTIYF	TRBV16	NA	TRBJ1-3	NA
TGTGCCAGCACTCCGGGACTAGAGGCCACAGATACGCAGTATTTT	CASTPGLEATDTQYF	TRBV6-1	TRBD2	TRBJ2-3	NA
TGTGCCAGCAGCCAATTCACCTCGGGCACTGAAGCTTTCTTT	CASSQFTSGTEAFF	TRBV14	NA	TRBJ1-1	once
TGTGCCAGCAGCTACGGGACAGGGGGTTTAGAGCAGTACTTC	CASSYGTGGLEQYF	TRBV7-2	TRBD1	TRBJ2-7	NA
TGCAGCGTTGTAAGGCGGGAGGGGAGCACAGATACGCAGTATTTT	CSVVRREGSTDTQYF	TRBV29-1	TRBD2	TRBJ2-3	NA
TGTGCCAGTAGTATTACCGGATTTACAGATACGCAGTATTTT	CASSITGFTDTQYF	TRBV19	NA	TRBJ2-3	NA
TGTGCCAGCAGCCATAATAGCGGGAGGGGGAGTACGCAGTATTTT	CASSHNSGRGSTQYF	TRBV14	TRBD2	TRBJ2-3	NA
TGTGCCAGCAGCACTAAGCCCTGGGGGGCGAGGGAGACCCAGTACTTC	CASSTKPWGARETQYF	TRBV7-2	NA	TRBJ2-5	NA
TGTGCCAGTAGTCCCCGACTAGCGGGAGAACAGGACGAGCAGTACTTC	CASSPRLAGEQDEQYF	TRBV19	TRBD2	TRBJ2-7	NA